The clone carrying this T cell receptor beta chain was seen only a few times. One end of the junction does not line up with germline, which may come from a read error. In TCRdb, the RT-PCR reads were re-called with MiXCR into one record per CDR3 protein. The sample has some 4,000 distinct CDR3 sequences; around a third are singletons. The CDR3 length is 11 residues. The germline V gene has CDR1 DFQATT and CDR2 SNEGSKA (reference sequence). The TCR was taken from a female donor with primary Sjogren's syndrome. The chain has TRBV20-1 and TRBJ2-5, with D maybe TRBD2 (5 bases). The specimen sequenced was memory CD4+ T cells from salivary gland. In DNA, the CDR3 is TGCAGTGTTAGACGGGGTCAGCCCCAGTACTTC. Protein product: CSVRRGQPQYF.